A single sample is the source of the 10 T cell receptor beta chains below, sequenced in a study of response to subunit inactivated influenza vaccine. TCRdb recomputed calls from the RT-PCR reads with MiXCR, one row per CDR3 protein. The repertoire holds 800,000 or so distinct CDR3 sequences, less than 25% seen once, with roughly a tenth in the top ten. The source material was PBMCs from blood, sampled approximately 5 days after vaccination. The receptors originated from a man aged 50 to 60 who received an inactivated influenza vaccine.

The chain joins TRBV4-3 to TRBJ2-1; D unclear. Trimming pared 0 bases from V and 4 bases from J, leaving 13 bases between. The CDR3 has 16 residues. Germline assignment: CDR1 LGHNA and CDR2 YSLEER. The CDR3 loop reads CASSQESPDGYNEQFF. Here the CDR3 DNA reads TGCGCCAGCAGCCAAGAATCTCCGGACGGATACAATGAGCAGTTCTTC.

This clonotype has at least ten counts. The V and J genes are TRBV12-3 or TRBV12-4 and TRBJ2-7; D uncertain. V lost 3 bases and J lost 2, with 11 bases in between. CDR3 length: 14 amino acids. CDR3 sequence (DNA): TGTGCCAGCAGTTTGCAGGCCCAACCCTACGAGCAGTACTTC. Translating gives CASSLQAQPYEQYF.

The chain joins TRBV2 to TRBJ2-1; no clear D. The CDR3 has 14 residues. The germline V gene encodes CDR1 SNHLY and CDR2 FYNNEI. V was shortened by 7 bases and J by 0 bases, with 10 bases between the two germline ends. DNA for the CDR3: TGTGCCAGCATTAGACTTTCCTCCTACAATGAGCAGTTCTTC. Protein: CASIRLSSYNEQFF.

The chain uses TRBV20-1 and TRBJ2-1; TRBD1 agrees at 9 bases. This CDR3 is built from 12 residues. V lost 5 bases and J lost 7; bases outside the gene matches: 3. CDR1 and CDR2 from the germline V gene are DFQATT and SNEGSKA (reference sequence). In DNA form, the CDR3 reads TGCAGTGCTGGGACAGGGTGGAATGAGCAGTTCTTC. Protein sequence: CSAGTGWNEQFF.

The V and J genes are TRBV28 and TRBJ1-5; TRBD1 aligns across 8 bases. CDR3 length equals 15 residues. The ends lost 6 bases at V and 4 bases at J; junction bases unmatched: 8. From germline, CDR1 is MDHEN and CDR2 SYDVKM. The CDR3, as DNA: TGTGCCAGCAGGAACCTCGGGACAGGAAATCAGCCCCAGCATTTT. Amino acid sequence: CASRNLGTGNQPQHF.

This clonotype turned up a few times. V and J are TRBV5-1 and TRBJ2-3, with D tentatively TRBD1 (6 bases). The CDR3 covers 15 residues. CDR1 and CDR2 from the germline V gene are SGHRS and YFSETQ. V lost 0 bases, J lost 4 bases, and 12 bases lay in between. The CDR3 sequence is CASSLETGPADTQYF. DNA of the CDR3: TGCGCCAGCAGCTTGGAGACAGGACCCGCAGATACGCAGTATTTT.

This rearrangement joins TRBV14 to TRBJ1-1; D is uncertain. The CDR3 loop spans 13 amino acids. The V end lost 4 bases, the J end lost 6 bases, and 12 bases lay between the germline ends. CDR1 is SGHDN, CDR2 FVKESK, per germline. In DNA form, the CDR3 reads TGTGCCAGCAGCCGACACCGGTCCTCTGAAGCTTTCTTT. Its translation is CASSRHRSSEAFF.

This clonotype was observed many times. The rearrangement joins TRBV18 to TRBJ2-5, with D hard to call. Germline V CDR1 and CDR2: KGHSH, LQKENI. Trimming cost V 0 bases and J 4 bases, with 6 bases left between them. The CDR3 covers 13 residues. The CDR3 nucleotides are TGTGCCAGCTCACCACCGTCAATAGAGACCCAGTACTTC. It specifies CASSPPSIETQYF.

This clonotype occurred a few times. V usage is TRBV5-1 and J usage is TRBJ1-2, with 11 bases lining up with TRBD1. The CDR3 runs 16 residues. V shed 1 base and J 6 bases; nucleotides not matched to a gene: 8. CDR1 and CDR2 (germline): SGHRS, YFSETQ. CDR3 nucleotides: TGCGCCAGCAGCTTGTCCTCCGGGACAGGGGGAAATGGCTACACCTTC. Residues: CASSLSSGTGGNGYTF.

This clonotype came up many times. The chain is built from TRBV20-1 and TRBJ2-3, with 11 bases lining up with TRBD2. The CDR3 totals 13 residues. Germline loops: CDR1 DFQATT, CDR2 SNEGSKA (reference sequence). Trimming removed 5 bases from V and 5 bases from J; junction bases left unmatched: 3. In DNA, the CDR3 is TGCAGTGCTGGCCTAGCGGGAGGAGATACGCAGTATTTT. It codes for CSAGLAGGDTQYF.